These 6 T cell receptor beta chains share one sample of origin, sequenced in a study of T-cell reconstitution after alpha-beta-depleted transplantation in children. It was with unique molecular identifiers that the TCRbeta library was prepared. TCRdb re-analysed the PCR reads in MiXCR, keeping a single row per CDR3 protein. Found here are roughly 400,000 distinct CDR3 sequences, around 21% of them singletons; the top ten hold over 3.5%. Sequences were derived from PBMCs from the stem cell graft donor, sampled from the stem cell graft. Receptor source: a human donor who donated a stem cell graft to a child with acute myeloid leukemia.

The rearrangement uses TRBV13 and TRBJ2-1; D tentatively reads TRBD1 or TRBD2 (5 bases each). Looked up from germline, CDR1 is PRHDT and CDR2 is FYEKMQ (reference sequence). Trimming cost V 4 bases and J 6 bases, with 13 bases left between them. The CDR3 length is 14 residues. CDR3: CASSWGRSGNEQFF. The CDR3 DNA follows: TGTGCCAGCAGCTGGGGGAGATCGGGCAATGAGCAGTTCTTC.

This rearrangement joins TRBV11-1 to TRBJ1-3, with TRBD1 as a possible D gene (5 bases). The CDR3 runs to 15 residues. Germline values: CDR1 SGHAT, CDR2 FQDESV (reference sequence). The V and J ends lost 8 bases and 2 bases respectively, with 16 bases between them. The CDR3 coding sequence is TGTGCCAGCCTTCCTCCGGCGGGGGCTGGAAACACCATATATTTT. Its protein product is CASLPPAGAGNTIYF.

V gene TRBV10-3 combines with J gene TRBJ1-1; D might be TRBD1 (6 bases). From germline, CDR1 is ENHRY and CDR2 SYGVKD. V lost 5 bases and J 11 bases, leaving 18 bases between the germline ends. The CDR3 contains 13 residues. The CDR3 sequence: CAISILGGSRAFF. CDR3 in DNA: TGTGCCATCAGTATTTTAGGGGGTTCAAGGGCTTTCTTT.

The sample holds many counts of this clonotype. The DNA of the CDR3 is TGTGCCAGCAGTTACAGAGCGGGAGGCGGCAATGAGCAGTTCTTC. Amino acids: CASSYRAGGGNEQFF. The chain carries TRBV6-2 or TRBV6-3 and TRBJ2-1, with TRBD2 matching over 9 bases. J was trimmed by 6 bases and V by 2 bases; bases with no gene match: 5. CDR1 is MNHEY, CDR2 SVGEGT, per germline. CDR3 length equals 15 residues.

This rearrangement joins TRBV15 to TRBJ2-2; 9 positions agree with TRBD1. With V trimmed by 5 bases and J by 5 bases, 6 bases remained unmatched. This CDR3 has 15 amino acids. Germline V gene lookup returns CDR1 LNHNV and CDR2 YYDKDF (reference sequence). CDR3 nucleotides: TGTGCCACCAGCGCAAGGGACAGGGAAACCGGGGAGCTGTTTTTT. This codes for CATSARDRETGELFF. Supplemented by reference TRBV15 and TRBJ2-2, the full variable domain reads DAMVIQNPRYQVTQFGKPVTLSCSQTLNHNVMYWYQQKSSQAPKLLFHYYDKDFNNEADTPDNFQSRRPNTSFCFLDIRSPGLGDTAMYLCATSARDRETGELFFGEGSRLTVL.

This clonotype was seen a handful of times. This sequence joins TRBV4-3 and TRBJ2-3; D gene unclear. The CDR3 runs to 15 residues. The V end lost 2 bases, the J end lost 4 bases, and 13 bases lay between the germline ends. CDR1 is LGHNA, CDR2 YSLEER, per germline. The CDR3 is CASSQFSSSPDTQYF. The DNA for the CDR3 is TGCGCCAGCAGCCAATTTTCGTCTAGTCCAGATACGCAGTATTTT.